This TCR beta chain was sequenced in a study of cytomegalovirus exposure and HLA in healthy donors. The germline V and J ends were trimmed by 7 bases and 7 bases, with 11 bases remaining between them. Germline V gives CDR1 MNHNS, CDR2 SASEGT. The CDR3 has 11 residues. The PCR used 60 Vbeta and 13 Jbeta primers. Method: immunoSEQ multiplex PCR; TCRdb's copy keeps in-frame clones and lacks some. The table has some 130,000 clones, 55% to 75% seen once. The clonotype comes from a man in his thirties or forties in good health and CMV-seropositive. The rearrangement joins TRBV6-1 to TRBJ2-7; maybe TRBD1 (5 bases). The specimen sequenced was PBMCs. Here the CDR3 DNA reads TGTGCCAGCACCCAGGGTGGTGAGCAGTACTTC. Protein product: CASTQGGEQYF.